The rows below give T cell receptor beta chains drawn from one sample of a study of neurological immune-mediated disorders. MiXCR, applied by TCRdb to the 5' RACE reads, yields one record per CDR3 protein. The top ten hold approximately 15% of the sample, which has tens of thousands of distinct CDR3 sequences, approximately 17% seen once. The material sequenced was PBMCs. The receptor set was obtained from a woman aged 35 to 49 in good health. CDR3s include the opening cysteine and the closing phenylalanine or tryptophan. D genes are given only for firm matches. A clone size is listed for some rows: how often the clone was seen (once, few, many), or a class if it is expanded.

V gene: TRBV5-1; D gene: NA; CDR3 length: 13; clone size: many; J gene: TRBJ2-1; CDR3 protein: CASSPEVYNEQFF; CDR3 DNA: TGTGCCAGCAGCCCCGAGGTTTACAATGAGCAGTTCTTC
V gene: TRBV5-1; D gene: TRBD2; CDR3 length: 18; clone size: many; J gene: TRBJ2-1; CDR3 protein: CASSIRPGTSGGLNEQFF; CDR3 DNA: TGCGCCAGCAGCATCCGACCAGGCACTAGCGGGGGGTTGAATGAGCAGTTCTTC
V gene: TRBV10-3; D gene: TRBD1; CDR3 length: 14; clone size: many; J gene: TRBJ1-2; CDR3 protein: CAISEAGTGEGYTF; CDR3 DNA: TGTGCCATCAGTGAGGCTGGGACAGGGGAAGGCTACACCTTC
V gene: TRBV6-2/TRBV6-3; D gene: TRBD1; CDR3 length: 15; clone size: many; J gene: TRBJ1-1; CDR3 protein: CASSYFGQGATEAFF; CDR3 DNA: TGTGCCAGCAGTTACTTCGGACAGGGGGCGACTGAAGCTTTCTTT
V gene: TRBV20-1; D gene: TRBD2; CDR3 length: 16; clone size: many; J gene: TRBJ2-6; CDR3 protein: CSARVAGGPGANVLTF; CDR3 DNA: TGCAGTGCTAGAGTAGCGGGGGGGCCAGGGGCCAACGTCCTGACTTTC
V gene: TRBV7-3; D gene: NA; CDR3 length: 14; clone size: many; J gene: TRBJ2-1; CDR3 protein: CASSFKGLEDEQFF; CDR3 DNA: TGTGCCAGCAGCTTTAAAGGGTTAGAGGATGAGCAGTTCTTC
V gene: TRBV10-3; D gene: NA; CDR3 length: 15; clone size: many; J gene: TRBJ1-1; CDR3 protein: CAISPGVSGWTEAFF; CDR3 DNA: TGTGCCATCAGTCCGGGGGTATCCGGGTGGACTGAAGCTTTCTTT
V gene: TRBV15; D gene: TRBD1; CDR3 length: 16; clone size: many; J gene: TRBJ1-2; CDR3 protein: CATSRDRQGGRVGYTF; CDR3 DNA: TGTGCCACCAGCAGAGATCGCCAGGGGGGAAGGGTTGGCTACACCTTC
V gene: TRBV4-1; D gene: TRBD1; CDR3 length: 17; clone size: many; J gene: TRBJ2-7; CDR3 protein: CASSRTPGTGQTYEQYF; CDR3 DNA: TGCGCCAGCAGCCGCACCCCCGGGACAGGCCAAACCTACGAGCAGTACTTC
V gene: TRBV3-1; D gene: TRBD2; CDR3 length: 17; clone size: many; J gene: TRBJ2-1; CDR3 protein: CASSQGLLAGGGNEQFF; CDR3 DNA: TGTGCCAGCAGCCAAGGCCTCTTAGCGGGGGGAGGGAATGAGCAGTTCTTC
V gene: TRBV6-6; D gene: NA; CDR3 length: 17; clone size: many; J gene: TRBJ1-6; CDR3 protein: CASRAEQGISYNSPLHF; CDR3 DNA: TGTGCCAGCAGAGCCGAACAGGGCATCTCCTATAATTCACCCCTCCACTTT
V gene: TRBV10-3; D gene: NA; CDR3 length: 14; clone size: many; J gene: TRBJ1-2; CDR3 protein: CAISDPGGRNGYTF; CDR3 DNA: TGTGCCATCAGTGATCCTGGGGGCAGGAATGGCTACACCTTC
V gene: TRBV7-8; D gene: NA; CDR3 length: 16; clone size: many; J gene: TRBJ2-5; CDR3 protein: CASSLRAGGLGETQYF; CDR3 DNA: TGTGCCAGCAGCTTAAGGGCCGGGGGCCTAGGGGAGACCCAGTACTTC
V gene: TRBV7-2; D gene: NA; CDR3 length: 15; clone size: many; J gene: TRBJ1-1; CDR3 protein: CASSSSAGRGTEAFF; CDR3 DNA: TGTGCCAGCAGCTCCTCCGCTGGCCGGGGGACTGAAGCTTTCTTT
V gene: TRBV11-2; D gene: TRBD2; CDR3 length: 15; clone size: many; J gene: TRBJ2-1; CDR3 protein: CASSSLAGGYNEQFF; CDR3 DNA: TGTGCCAGCAGCTCACTAGCGGGGGGGTACAATGAGCAGTTCTTC
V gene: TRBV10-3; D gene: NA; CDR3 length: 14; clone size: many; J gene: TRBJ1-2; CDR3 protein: CAISPSPDNYGYTF; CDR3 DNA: TGTGCCATCAGTCCTTCCCCTGACAACTATGGCTACACCTTC
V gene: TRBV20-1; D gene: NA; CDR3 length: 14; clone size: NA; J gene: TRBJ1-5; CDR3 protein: CSARDGGGNQPQNF; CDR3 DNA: TGCAGTGCTAGAGATGGGGGGGGTAATCAGCCCCAGAATTTT
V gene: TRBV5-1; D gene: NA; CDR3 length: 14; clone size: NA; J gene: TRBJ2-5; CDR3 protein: CASSFSGPEETQYF; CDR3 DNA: TGCGCCAGCAGCTTTAGTGGGCCTGAAGAGACCCAGTACTTC
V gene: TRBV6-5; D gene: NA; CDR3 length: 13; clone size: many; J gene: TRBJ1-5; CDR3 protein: CASSYGGGQPQHF; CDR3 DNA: TGTGCCAGCAGTTACGGGGGAGGTCAGCCCCAGCATTTT
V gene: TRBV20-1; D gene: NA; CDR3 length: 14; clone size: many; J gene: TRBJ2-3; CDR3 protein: CSARDGRGPDTQYF; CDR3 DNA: TGCAGTGCTAGAGATGGGCGGGGGCCAGATACGCAGTATTTT
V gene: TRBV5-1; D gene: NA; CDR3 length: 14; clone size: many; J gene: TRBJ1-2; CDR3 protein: CASSLEAGAVGYTF; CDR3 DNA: TGCGCCAGCAGCTTGGAGGCCGGGGCGGTAGGCTACACCTTC
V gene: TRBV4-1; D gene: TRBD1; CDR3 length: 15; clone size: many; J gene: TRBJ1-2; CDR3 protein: CASSQTGGRSYGYTF; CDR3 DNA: TGCGCCAGCAGCCAGACAGGGGGGCGAAGCTATGGCTACACCTTC
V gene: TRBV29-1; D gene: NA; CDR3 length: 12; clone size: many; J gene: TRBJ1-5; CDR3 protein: CSVSGSNQPQHF; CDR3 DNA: TGCAGCGTTAGCGGCAGTAATCAGCCCCAGCATTTT
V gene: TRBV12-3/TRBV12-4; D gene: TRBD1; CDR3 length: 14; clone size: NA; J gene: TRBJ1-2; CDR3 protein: CASSRTGEVYGYTF; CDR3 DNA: TGTGCCAGCAGTCGGACAGGGGAGGTCTATGGCTACACCTTC
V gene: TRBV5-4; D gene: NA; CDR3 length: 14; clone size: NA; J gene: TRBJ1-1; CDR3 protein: CASSFVGIGTEAFF; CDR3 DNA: TGTGCCAGCAGCTTTGTGGGAATTGGCACTGAAGCTTTCTTT
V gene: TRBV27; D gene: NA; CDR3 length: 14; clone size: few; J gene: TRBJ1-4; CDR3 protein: CASSPGDLYEKLFF; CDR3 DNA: TGTGCCAGCAGTCCCGGAGATTTATATGAAAAACTGTTTTTT
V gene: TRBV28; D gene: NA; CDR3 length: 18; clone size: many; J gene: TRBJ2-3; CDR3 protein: CASSFPINSSPSTDTQYF; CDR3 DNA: TGTGCCAGCAGTTTCCCCATCAACTCATCCCCTAGCACAGATACGCAGTATTTT
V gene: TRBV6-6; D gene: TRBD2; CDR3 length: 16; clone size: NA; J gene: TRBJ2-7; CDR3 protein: CASSAPPGLGDYEQYF; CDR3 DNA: TGTGCCAGCAGTGCTCCCCCGGGACTAGGGGACTACGAGCAGTACTTC
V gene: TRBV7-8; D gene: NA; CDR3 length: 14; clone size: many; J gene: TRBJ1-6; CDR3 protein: CASRGTPLDSPLHF; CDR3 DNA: TGTGCCAGCAGGGGGACGCCTCTAGATTCACCCCTCCACTTT
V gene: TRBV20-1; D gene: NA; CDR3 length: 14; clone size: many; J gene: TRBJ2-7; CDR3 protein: CSARETGRDYEQYF; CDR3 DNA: TGCAGTGCTAGAGAGACCGGACGGGACTACGAGCAGTACTTC
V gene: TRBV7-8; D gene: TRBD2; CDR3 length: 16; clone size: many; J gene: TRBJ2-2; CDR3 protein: CASSSMGLAGTGELFF; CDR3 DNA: TGTGCCAGCAGCTCAATGGGACTAGCGGGCACCGGGGAGCTGTTTTTT
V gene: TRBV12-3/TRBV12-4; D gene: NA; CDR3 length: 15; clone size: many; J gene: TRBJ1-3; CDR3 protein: CASSPPLGDANTIYF; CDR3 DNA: TGTGCCAGCAGTCCCCCCCTCGGGGACGCGAACACCATATATTTT
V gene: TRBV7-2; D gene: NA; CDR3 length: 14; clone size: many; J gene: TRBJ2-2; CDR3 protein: CASSLDGNTGELFF; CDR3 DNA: TGTGCCAGCAGCTTGGACGGGAACACCGGGGAGCTGTTTTTT
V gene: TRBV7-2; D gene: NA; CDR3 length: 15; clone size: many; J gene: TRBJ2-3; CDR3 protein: CASSLQVGGADTQYF; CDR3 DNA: TGTGCCAGCAGCTTACAAGTGGGGGGAGCAGATACGCAGTATTTT
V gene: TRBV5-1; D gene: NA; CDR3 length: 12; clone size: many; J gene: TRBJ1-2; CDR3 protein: CASSLGVDGYTF; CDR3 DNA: TGCGCCAGCAGCTTGGGTGTGGATGGCTACACCTTC
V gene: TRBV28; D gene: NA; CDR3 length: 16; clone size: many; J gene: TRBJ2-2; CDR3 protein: CASSLVDTLNTGELFF; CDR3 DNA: TGTGCCAGCAGTCTGGTGGACACGCTGAACACCGGGGAGCTGTTTTTT
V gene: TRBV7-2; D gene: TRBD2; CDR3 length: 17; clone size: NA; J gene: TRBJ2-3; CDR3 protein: CASSPAGAGGITDTQYF; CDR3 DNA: TGTGCCAGCAGCCCCGCTGGAGCGGGGGGTATCACAGATACGCAGTATTTT
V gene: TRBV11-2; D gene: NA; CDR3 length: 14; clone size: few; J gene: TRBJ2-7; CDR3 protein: CASSYRDGAYEQYF; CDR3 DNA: TGTGCCAGCAGTTACAGGGACGGCGCCTACGAGCAGTACTTC
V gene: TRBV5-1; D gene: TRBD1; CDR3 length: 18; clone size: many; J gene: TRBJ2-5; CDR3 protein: CASSFLLLRDSLQETQYF; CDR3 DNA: TGCGCCAGCAGCTTTCTCCTTCTTAGGGACAGCCTTCAAGAGACCCAGTACTTC
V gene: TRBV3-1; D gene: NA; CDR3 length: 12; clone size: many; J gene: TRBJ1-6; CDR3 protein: CASSQEPGPLHF; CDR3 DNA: TGTGCCAGCAGCCAAGAGCCTGGGCCCCTCCACTTT